These 20 T cell receptor beta chains share one sample of origin, sequenced in a study of vaccination and CD4 T cells after COVID-19. An Oncomine TCR Beta short-read assay was used to sequence the DNA from cultured CD4+ T cells. Via MiXCR, TCRdb re-called the PCR reads, giving one row per CDR3 protein. The sample includes 4,200 or so distinct CDR3 sequences, about 70% seen only once; the top ten take 27%. Treatment defined: approximately nine-day PBMC culture with coronavirus spike peptide pools or control peptides (ViraFEST assay). No antigen is known for these receptors. The sequenced material came from CD4+ T cells from blood, cultured in vitro. These receptor sequences come from a human donor who had recovered from COVID-19.

The V and J genes are TRBV20-1 and TRBJ1-2; D uncertain. With 2 bases removed from V and 8 bases from J, the gap between germline ends came to 9 bases. The CDR3 runs 11 residues. Germline values: CDR1 DFQATT, CDR2 SNEGSKA (reference sequence). CDR3 protein: CSARSGRGYTF. CDR3 nucleotide sequence: TGCAGTGCTAGATCGGGGAGAGGCTACACCTTC.

The rearrangement links TRBV10-3 to TRBJ2-2; weak D call: TRBD1 (6 bases). From germline, CDR1 is ENHRY and CDR2 SYGVKD. The length of the CDR3 is 15 residues. The V end lost 8 bases, the J end lost 4 bases, and 17 bases lay between the germline ends. CDR3 residues: CAIHSGGRGTGELFF. CDR3 coding DNA: TGTGCCATCCATAGTGGGGGCAGGGGCACCGGGGAGCTGTTTTTT.

CDR3 sequence reads: CASSYTRGGGYTF. The CDR3 region has the DNA TGTGCCAGCAGTTACACCAGGGGAGGCGGCTACACCTTC. This chain joins TRBV6-2 or TRBV6-3 and TRBJ1-2; D perhaps matches TRBD1 (6 bases). The CDR3 spans 13 residues. The V end lost 2 bases, the J end lost 8 bases, and 12 bases lay between the germline ends. CDR1 and CDR2 (germline): MNHEY, SVGEGT.

The chain uses TRBV7-2 and TRBJ1-2; 7 bases are shared with TRBD1. The germline CDR1 and CDR2 sequences are SGHTA and FQGNSA. CDR3 size: 15 residues. The V segment lost 1 base and the J segment 2 bases; nucleotides outside the gene matches: 4. The CDR3 spells CASSLGGTVNYGYTF. As DNA, the CDR3 is TGTGCCAGCAGCTTAGGCGGGACAGTCAACTATGGCTACACCTTC.

This clonotype was found a few times. The J gene is TRBJ1-2, the V gene TRBV20-1; perhaps TRBD1 as D (5 bases). With 4 bases removed from V and 6 bases from J, the gap between germline ends came to 12 bases. The CDR3 has 12 amino acids. Germline V gene sequence: CDR1 DFQATT, CDR2 SNEGSKA (reference sequence). The CDR3 nucleotides are TGCAGTGCTAAAAGGGACGGTAATGGCTACACCTTC. It specifies CSAKRDGNGYTF.

This sequence joins TRBV7-9 and TRBJ1-1, with a weak D call TRBD1 (5 bases). The CDR3 totals 13 residues. V shed 4 bases and J shed 4 bases, with 10 bases lying between them. Germline-derived CDR1 and CDR2 are SEHNR and FQNEAQ (reference sequence). CDR3 region: CASSWWGGTEAFF. For the CDR3, the DNA is TGTGCCAGCAGCTGGTGGGGCGGCACTGAAGCTTTCTTT.

The genes are TRBV7-3 and TRBJ1-1; D not certain. Germline-derived CDR1 and CDR2 are SGHTA and FQGTGA. V shed 4 bases and J shed 3 bases, with 9 bases lying between them. The CDR3 has 13 amino acids. The CDR3, as DNA: TGTGCCAGCAGCTCATGGGCCCACACTGAAGCTTTCTTT. This translates into CASSSWAHTEAFF. Full variable domain (rest looked up from reference TRBV7-3 and TRBJ1-1): GAGVSQTPSNKVTEKGKYVELRCDPISGHTALYWYRQSLGQGPEFLIYFQGTGAADDSGLPNDRFFAVRPEGSVSTLKIQRTERGDSAVYLCASSSWAHTEAFFGQGTRLTVV.

Points on this clonotype: One end of the junction varies from germline; a read error may be responsible. The chain combines TRBV10-3 with TRBJ1-2, with D hard to call. This CDR3 region has 15 residues. The germline V gene has CDR1 ENHRY and CDR2 SYGVKD. CDR3 loop: CASSKQSEINYGYTF. CDR3 nucleotides: TGTGCCAGCAGTAAGCAATCGGAGATTAACTATGGCTACACCTTC.

This clonotype is medium-sized (0.01 to 0.1%) by share. The chain uses TRBV10-3 and TRBJ1-2; D not resolved. Deletions cut 0 bases from V and 4 bases from J, with 12 bases between. The CDR3 runs 15 residues. Germline CDR1 ENHRY, CDR2 SYGVKD. CDR3 protein: CAISESTGSGYGYTF. In nucleotides, the CDR3 is TGTGCCATCAGTGAGTCGACGGGGTCGGGCTATGGCTACACCTTC.

The chain carries TRBV20-1 and TRBJ1-5, with a possible D match to TRBD1 (6 bases). The V and J ends lost 4 bases and 7 bases respectively, with 20 bases between them. Germline V gene data show CDR1 as DFQATT and CDR2 as SNEGSKA (reference sequence). CDR3 length equals 15 residues. For the CDR3, the DNA is TGCAGTGCTACAAGACAGGACCGTCGGACCCAGCCCCAGCATTTT. Amino acids: CSATRQDRRTQPQHF.

J is TRBJ1-1 and V is TRBV7-9; weak D call: TRBD1 (6 bases). The CDR3 spans 13 residues. V was cut by 5 bases and J by 6 bases, with 13 bases left in between. CDR1 is SEHNR, CDR2 FQNEAQ, per germline (reference sequence). CDR3 bases: TGTGCCAGCAGCCTCCCAGGGGTGGCTGAAGCTTTCTTT. This gives the protein CASSLPGVAEAFF. Filled out from reference TRBV7-9 and TRBJ1-1, the complete variable domain reads DTGVSQNPRHKITKRGQNVTFRCDPISEHNRLYWYRQTLGQGPEFLTYFQNEAQLEKSRLLSDRFSAERPKGSFSTLEIQRTEQGDSAMYLCASSLPGVAEAFFGQGTRLTVV.

The genes are TRBV6-1 and TRBJ1-2; D is possibly TRBD1 (6 bases). The CDR3 runs 12 residues. Germline V gene lookup returns CDR1 MNHNS and CDR2 SASEGT. Trimming took 3 bases from V and 8 from J, leaving 10 bases between them. CDR3 protein: CASSDRGWGYTF. For the CDR3, the DNA is TGTGCCAGCAGTGATAGGGGGTGGGGCTACACCTTC.

The chain joins TRBV11-2 to TRBJ2-7, with 7 nucleotides matching TRBD1. Trimming at V came to 5 bases and at J to 6 bases, leaving 7 bases not matched to a gene. This CDR3 spans 13 amino acids. Germline CDR1 reads SGHAT; CDR2 reads FQNNGV. The CDR3 sequence is CASSSDRAGEQYF. As DNA, the CDR3 is TGTGCCAGCAGCAGCGACAGGGCAGGCGAGCAGTACTTC. Full variable domain (outside the CDR3, taken from reference TRBV11-2 and TRBJ2-7): EAGVAQSPRYKIIEKRQSVAFWCNPISGHATLYWYQQILGQGPKLLIQFQNNGVVDDSQLPKDRFSAERLKGVDSTLKIQPAKLEDSAVYLCASSSDRAGEQYFGPGTRLTVT.

The rearrangement joins TRBV24-1 to TRBJ1-6, with 7 nucleotides matching TRBD1. V dropped 3 bases and J dropped 10; count of bases not matched to a gene: 5. The germline CDR1 and CDR2 sequences are KGHDR and SFDVKD. This CDR3 is built from 14 residues. CDR3 DNA: TGTGCCACCAGTGATGGACAGGTCGGATCACCCCTCCACTTT. Encoded protein: CATSDGQVGSPLHF.

The V call is TRBV7-2, the J call TRBJ1-2; 7 bases match TRBD1. Germline-derived CDR1 and CDR2 are SGHTA and FQGNSA. The CDR3 length is 15 residues. The V segment lost 3 bases and the J segment 4 bases; nucleotides outside the gene matches: 8. CDR3 protein: CASSFWGQKIYGYTF. The DNA of the CDR3 is TGTGCCAGCAGCTTTTGGGGACAGAAGATCTATGGCTACACCTTC.

This clonotype is deemed medium-sized. CDR3 bases: TGTGCCAGTAGTCCCTGGTCTTTTGAAGCTTTCTTT. It translates to CASSPWSFEAFF. This chain uses TRBV19 with TRBJ1-1; D gene ambiguous. V was trimmed by 5 bases and J by 7 bases, leaving 11 bases between them. The V gene's germline CDR1 is LNHDA and CDR2 SQIVND (reference sequence). CDR3 size: 12 residues.

As DNA, the CDR3 is TGTGCCAGCAGTTACAAAGGGAGGGGGACTGAAGCTTTCTTT. This gives the protein CASSYKGRGTEAFF. The chain carries TRBV6-5 and TRBJ1-1; D is possibly TRBD1 (6 bases). V lost 2 bases, J lost 5 bases, and 12 bases lay in between. This CDR3 spans 14 amino acids. Germline lookup yields CDR1 MNHEY and CDR2 SVGAGI.

The chain has TRBV6-5 and TRBJ1-5; D is possibly TRBD1 (5 bases). Trimming stripped 2 bases from V and 7 bases from J, with 9 bases between. Looked up from germline, CDR1 is MNHEY and CDR2 is SVGAGI. The CDR3 spans 13 residues. The CDR3 here is CASSYSDRQPQHF. The CDR3 DNA reads TGTGCCAGCAGTTACAGCGACAGACAGCCCCAGCATTTT.

The chain recombines TRBV12-3 or TRBV12-4 with TRBJ1-2; D may be TRBD1 (6 bases). CDR3 length: 13 amino acids. With 3 bases removed from V and 8 bases from J, the gap between germline ends came to 13 bases. In DNA form, the CDR3 reads TGTGCCAGCAGTTTCAGGGGCTTCGGCGGCTACACCTTC. Translation: CASSFRGFGGYTF.

J is TRBJ1-2 and V is TRBV12-3 or TRBV12-4, with D tentatively TRBD1 (6 bases). The CDR3 totals 12 residues. V lost 6 bases and J 6 bases, leaving 11 bases between the germline ends. This chain's CDR3 is CASSRGGDGYTF. The CDR3 DNA sequence: TGTGCCAGCAGCAGAGGGGGGGATGGCTACACCTTC.